Reported below is one T cell receptor beta chain. These data belong to a study of blood T cell repertoires in COVID-19. Across the study: The origin of the acute and convalescent COVID-19 samples was the United States, Italy and Spain. From T cells, B-cell-depleted T cells, or PBMCs came the material, which was cDNA or gDNA.

CDR1 and CDR2 (germline): KGHDR, SFDVKD. The junction had 3 bases not matched to a gene; V was cut back by 4 bases and J by 4 bases. The CDR3 covers 14 residues. As processed by the authors: Researchers report that nucleated cell counts were estimated from reference gene primer amplification. Sequencing used immunoSEQ multiplex PCR; TCRdb keeps in-frame clones, though not all of them. V, J and clone size were drawn from that table, and D and trimming were deduced from the DNA. The sample has around 120,000 clones, roughly 91% seen once. The rearrangement links TRBV24-1 to TRBJ2-7; 10 bases map to TRBD2. The clonotype was recovered from a human donor in a cohort sampled during active COVID-19. Sequenced material: peripheral blood. Written as DNA, the CDR3 is TGTGCCACCAGTGAAGGGACTAGCGATTACGAGCAGTACTTC. Amino acids: CATSEGTSDYEQYF.